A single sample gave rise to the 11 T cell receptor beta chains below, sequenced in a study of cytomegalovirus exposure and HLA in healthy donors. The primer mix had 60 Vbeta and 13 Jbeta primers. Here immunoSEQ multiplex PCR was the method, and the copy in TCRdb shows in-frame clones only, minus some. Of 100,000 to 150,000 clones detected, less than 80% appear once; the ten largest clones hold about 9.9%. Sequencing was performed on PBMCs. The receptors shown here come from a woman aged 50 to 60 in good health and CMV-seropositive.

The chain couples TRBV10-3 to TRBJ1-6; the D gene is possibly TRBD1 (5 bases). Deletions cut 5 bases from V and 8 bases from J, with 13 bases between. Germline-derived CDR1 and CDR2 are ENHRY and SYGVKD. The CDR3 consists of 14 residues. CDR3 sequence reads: CAISRGAGDSPLHF. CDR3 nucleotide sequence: TGTGCCATCAGTAGGGGAGCGGGAGATTCACCCCTCCACTTT.

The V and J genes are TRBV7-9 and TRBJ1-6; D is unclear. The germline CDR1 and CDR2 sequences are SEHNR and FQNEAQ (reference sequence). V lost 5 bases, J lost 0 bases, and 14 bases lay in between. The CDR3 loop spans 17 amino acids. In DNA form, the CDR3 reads TGTGCCAGCAGCACCGGAGGTTCGAGCTCCTATAATTCACCCCTCCACTTT. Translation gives CASSTGGSSSYNSPLHF.

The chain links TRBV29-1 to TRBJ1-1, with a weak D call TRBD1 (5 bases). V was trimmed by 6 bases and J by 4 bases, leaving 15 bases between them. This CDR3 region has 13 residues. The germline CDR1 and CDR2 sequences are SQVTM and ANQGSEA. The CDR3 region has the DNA TGCAGCGTGGTGACCGGGGACTCCACTGAAGCTTTCTTT. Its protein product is CSVVTGDSTEAFF. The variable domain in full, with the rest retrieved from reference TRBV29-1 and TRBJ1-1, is SAVISQKPSRDICQRGTSLTIQCQVDSQVTMMFWYRQQPGQSLTLIATANQGSEATYESGFVIDKFPISRPNLTFSTLTVSNMSPEDSSIYLCSVVTGDSTEAFFGQGTRLTVV.

DNA for the CDR3: TGTGCCAGCAGGCACAACTTAAGACAGGGGACCGACGCGAACACTGAAGCTTTCTTT. Translating it yields CASRHNLRQGTDANTEAFF. The chain recombines TRBV2 with TRBJ1-1; 8 nucleotides align to TRBD1. The CDR3 is 19 amino acids. Per the germline V gene, CDR1 is SNHLY and CDR2 is FYNNEI. The junction had 19 bases not matched to a gene; V was cut back by 6 bases and J by 1 base.

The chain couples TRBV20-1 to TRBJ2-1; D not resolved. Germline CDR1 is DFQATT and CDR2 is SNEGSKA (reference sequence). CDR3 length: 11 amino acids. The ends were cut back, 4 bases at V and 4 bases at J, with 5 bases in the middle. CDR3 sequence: CSANLYNEQFF. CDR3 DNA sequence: TGCAGTGCTAATCTTTACAATGAGCAGTTCTTC.

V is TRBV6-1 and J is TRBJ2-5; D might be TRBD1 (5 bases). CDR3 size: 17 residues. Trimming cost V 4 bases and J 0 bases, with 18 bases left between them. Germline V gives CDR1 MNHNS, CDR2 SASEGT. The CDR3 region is CASSGRQRFRNQETQYF. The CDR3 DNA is TGTGCCAGCAGTGGTCGACAGAGATTCAGAAACCAAGAGACCCAGTACTTC.

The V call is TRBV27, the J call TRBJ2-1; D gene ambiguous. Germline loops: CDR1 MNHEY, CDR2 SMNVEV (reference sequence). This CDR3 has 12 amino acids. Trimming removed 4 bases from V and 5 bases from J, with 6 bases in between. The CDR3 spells CASSSRNNEQFF. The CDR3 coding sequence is TGTGCCAGCAGTTCTAGAAACAATGAGCAGTTCTTC.

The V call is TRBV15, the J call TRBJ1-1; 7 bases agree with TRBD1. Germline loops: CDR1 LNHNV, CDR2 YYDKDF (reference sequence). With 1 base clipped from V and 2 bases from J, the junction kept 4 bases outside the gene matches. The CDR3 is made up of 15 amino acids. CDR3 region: CATSRGGTANTEAFF. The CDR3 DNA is TGTGCCACCAGCAGAGGCGGGACAGCCAACACTGAAGCTTTCTTT.

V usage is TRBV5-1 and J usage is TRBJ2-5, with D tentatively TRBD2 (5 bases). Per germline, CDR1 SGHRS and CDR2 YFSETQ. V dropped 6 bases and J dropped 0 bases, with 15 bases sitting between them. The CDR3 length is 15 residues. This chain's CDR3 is CASTSTPGNQETQYF. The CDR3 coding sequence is TGCGCCAGCACGTCTACCCCGGGAAACCAAGAGACCCAGTACTTC.

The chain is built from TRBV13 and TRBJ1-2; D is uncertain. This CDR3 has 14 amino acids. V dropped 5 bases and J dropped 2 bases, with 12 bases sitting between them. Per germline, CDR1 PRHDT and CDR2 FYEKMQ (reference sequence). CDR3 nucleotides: TGTGCCAGCAGCCACCGCGCGCAAAACTATGGCTACACCTTC. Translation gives CASSHRAQNYGYTF.

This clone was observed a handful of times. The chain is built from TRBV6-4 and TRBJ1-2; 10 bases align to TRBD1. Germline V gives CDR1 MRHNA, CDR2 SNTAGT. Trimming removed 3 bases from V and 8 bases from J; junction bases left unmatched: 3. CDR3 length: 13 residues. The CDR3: CASSETGGYGYTF. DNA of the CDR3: TGTGCCAGCAGTGAGACAGGGGGCTACGGCTACACCTTC.